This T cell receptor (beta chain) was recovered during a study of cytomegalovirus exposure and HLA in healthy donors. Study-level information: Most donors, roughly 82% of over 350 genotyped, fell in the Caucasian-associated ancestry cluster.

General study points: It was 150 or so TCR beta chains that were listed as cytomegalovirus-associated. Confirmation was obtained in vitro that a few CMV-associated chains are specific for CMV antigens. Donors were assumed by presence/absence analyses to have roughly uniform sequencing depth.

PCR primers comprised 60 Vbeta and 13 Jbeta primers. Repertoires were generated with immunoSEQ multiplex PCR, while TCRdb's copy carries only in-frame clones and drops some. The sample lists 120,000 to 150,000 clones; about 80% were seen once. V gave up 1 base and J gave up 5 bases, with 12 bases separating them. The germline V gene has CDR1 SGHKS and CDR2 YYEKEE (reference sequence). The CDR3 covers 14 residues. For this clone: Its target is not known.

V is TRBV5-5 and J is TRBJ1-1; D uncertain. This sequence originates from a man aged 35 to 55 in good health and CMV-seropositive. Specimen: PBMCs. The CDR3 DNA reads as TGTGCCAGCAGCTTGTGGGCAGGTGGGACTGAAGCTTTCTTT. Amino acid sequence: CASSLWAGGTEAFF.